These 19 T cell receptor beta chains were sequenced from one sample in a study of T-cell reconstitution after alpha-beta-depleted transplantation in children. Molecular barcoding with unique molecular identifiers was used for the TCRbeta library. A single record per CDR3 protein comes from TCRdb applying MiXCR to the PCR reads. The table lists approximately 400,000 distinct CDR3 sequences, roughly 10% of them singletons. The sequencing here drew on PBMCs from the stem cell graft donor, taken from the stem cell graft. The receptors shown here come from a human donor who donated a stem cell graft to a child with acute myeloid leukemia.

This clonotype was picked up many times. V usage is TRBV20-1 and J usage is TRBJ2-2; D might be TRBD1 or TRBD2, each matching 5 bases. The V gene lost 7 bases and the J gene lost 3 bases, with 15 bases spanning the gap. CDR3 length equals 14 residues. Germline assignment: CDR1 DFQATT and CDR2 SNEGSKA (reference sequence). The CDR3 sequence: CSVPGAHDTGELFF. The CDR3 coding sequence is TGCAGTGTTCCCGGGGCTCACGACACCGGGGAGCTGTTTTTT.

This clonotype has only a few counts. The J gene is TRBJ2-7, the V gene TRBV4-3; perhaps TRBD2 as D (6 bases). Trimming removed 1 base from V and 7 bases from J, with 14 bases in between. The CDR3 consists of 14 residues. The germline CDR1 and CDR2 sequences are LGHNA and YSLEER. CDR3 sequence: CASSQGYGSGEQYF. As DNA, the CDR3 is TGCGCCAGCAGCCAAGGATACGGGAGCGGAGAGCAGTACTTC.

This clonotype has a handful of counts. This CDR3 is CASGPGQGINSPLHF. CDR3 nucleotides: TGTGCCAGCGGACCCGGACAGGGGATTAATTCACCCCTCCACTTT. The genes are TRBV27 and TRBJ1-6, with 9 bases lining up with TRBD1. Unmatched junction bases numbered 8, after V lost 8 bases and J lost 6 bases. Germline-derived CDR1 and CDR2 are MNHEY and SMNVEV (reference sequence). This CDR3 spans 15 amino acids.

This rearrangement joins TRBV9 to TRBJ2-6, with a weak D call TRBD2 (6 bases). Germline CDR1 SGDLS, CDR2 YYNGEE. Deletions cut 4 bases from V and 3 bases from J, with 11 bases between. The CDR3 spans 15 residues. CDR3 nucleotides: TGTGCCAGCAGCCGCGGAGGGCTTGGGGCCAACGTCCTGACTTTC. It encodes CASSRGGLGANVLTF.

This clonotype appeared many times. An end of the junction does not agree with germline; a read error may underlie this. The chain recombines TRBV5-1 with TRBJ2-2; 9 nucleotides agree with TRBD1. Germline lookup yields CDR1 SGHRS and CDR2 YFSETQ. This CDR3 spans 16 amino acids. The CDR3 is CASSLSGTGNPGELFF. CDR3 nucleotides: TGCGCCAGCAGCTTGTCCGGGACAGGGAACCCCGGGGAGCTGTTTTTT.

This clonotype was found a few times. The rearrangement joins TRBV2 to TRBJ1-4; no clear D. The CDR3 runs to 12 residues. CDR1 SNHLY and CDR2 FYNNEI come from the germline V gene. The V gene lost 3 bases and the J gene lost 7 bases, with 6 bases spanning the gap. The CDR3 DNA follows: TGTGCCAGCAGTGAGGGGAGTGAAAAACTGTTTTTT. Amino acids: CASSEGSEKLFF.

The table lists this clonotype with a few counts. This chain uses TRBV20-1 with TRBJ2-7, with 10 nucleotides matching TRBD2. Germline loops: CDR1 DFQATT, CDR2 SNEGSKA (reference sequence). CDR3 length: 14 residues. Trimming removed 2 bases from V and 3 bases from J; junction bases left unmatched: 4. CDR3 amino acids: CSARKGTSDYEQYF. The CDR3 DNA reads as TGCAGTGCTAGAAAAGGGACTAGCGACTACGAGCAGTACTTC.

This chain uses TRBV28 with TRBJ2-5; D not resolved. Germline CDR1 and CDR2: MDHEN and SYDVKM. Trimming shortened V by 1 base and J by 1 base, and 13 bases separated the two germline ends. This CDR3 spans 16 amino acids. In DNA, the CDR3 is TGTGCCAGCAGTTTATCCAGCGCAACGATCCAAGAGACCCAGTACTTC. Residues: CASSLSSATIQETQYF.

This clonotype was recorded a few times. The chain couples TRBV29-1 to TRBJ1-2; D unresolved. Germline assignment: CDR1 SQVTM and CDR2 ANQGSEA. V was trimmed by 7 bases and J by 7 bases, leaving 16 bases between them. This CDR3 has 12 residues. CDR3 residues: CSAEVADVGYTF. The CDR3 DNA follows: TGCAGCGCCGAAGTAGCAGACGTTGGCTACACCTTC.

This clonotype has only one observation. J is TRBJ1-5 and V is TRBV9, with no clear D. In germline, CDR1 is SGDLS, CDR2 YYNGEE. The CDR3 is 15 amino acids. The V gene lost 0 bases and the J gene lost 3 bases, with 10 bases spanning the gap. The CDR3 DNA sequence: TGTGCCAGCAGCGTAGGGTCAGCCTCCAATCAGCCCCAGCATTTT. Its translation: CASSVGSASNQPQHF.

This sequence joins TRBV11-2 and TRBJ2-7; TRBD1 is a possible D gene (6 bases). Trimming removed 1 base from V and 5 bases from J, with 18 bases in between. From germline, CDR1 is SGHAT and CDR2 FQNNGV. The CDR3 has 16 residues. The CDR3 DNA follows: TGTGCCAGCAGCTTAGGCACAGGGTTCTTTCTTAACGAGCAGTACGTC. It yields the protein CASSLGTGFFLNEQYV.

In regard to this clonotype: The germline gene is not matched at one end of the junction; a read error may be the cause. The rearrangement uses TRBV11-2 and TRBJ2-1; TRBD1 is a possible D gene (6 bases). This CDR3 has 17 amino acids. CDR1 and CDR2 (germline): SGHAT, FQNNGV. The CDR3 spells CASSLEYRVYPYNKQFF. The CDR3, as DNA: TGTGCCAGCAGCTTAGAATACAGGGTCTATCCCTACAATAAGCAGTTCTTC.

This clonotype has at least ten counts. The chain has TRBV20-1 and TRBJ2-2; TRBD1 might be the D (5 bases). The length of the CDR3 is 14 residues. V lost 1 base, J lost 7 bases, and 13 bases lay in between. Looked up from germline, CDR1 is DFQATT and CDR2 is SNEGSKA (reference sequence). The CDR3 DNA reads as TGCAGTGCTAGAGTTGGCAGGGATCGCGGGGAGCTGTTTTTT. It codes for CSARVGRDRGELFF.

This clonotype came up many times. Written as DNA, the CDR3 is TGTGCCAGCAGTGAGCGGACAGGACAGGGGACGCAGTATTTT. Its translation: CASSERTGQGTQYF. V and J are TRBV12-3 or TRBV12-4 and TRBJ2-3; TRBD1 matches 9 bases. The V segment lost 5 bases and the J segment 9 bases; nucleotides outside the gene matches: 9. This CDR3 has 14 residues.

There are a few counts of this clonotype. The rearrangement links TRBV29-1 to TRBJ1-2; D perhaps matches TRBD1 (5 bases). V shed 7 bases and J shed 4 bases, with 13 bases lying between them. Germline V gene sequence: CDR1 SQVTM, CDR2 ANQGSEA. The CDR3 runs 12 residues. The CDR3 sequence is CSDLRAGYGYTF. DNA for the CDR3: TGCAGCGACCTCAGGGCCGGCTATGGCTACACCTTC.

The chain carries TRBV5-1 and TRBJ1-2; possible D gene TRBD1, 5 bases. V dropped 2 bases and J dropped 3 bases, with 17 bases sitting between them. The CDR3 runs to 16 residues. Germline-derived CDR1 and CDR2 are SGHRS and YFSETQ. CDR3 residues: CASSLSGAATYYGYTF. The CDR3 nucleotides are TGCGCCAGCAGCTTATCTGGGGCTGCCACCTACTATGGCTACACCTTC.

This clonotype was observed a few times. Sequence at one end of the junction differs from germline and may be a read error. The rearrangement uses TRBV11-2 and TRBJ2-1; D remains unclear. The CDR3 totals 17 residues. Per germline, CDR1 SGHAT and CDR2 FQNNGV. CDR3 nucleotide sequence: TGTGCCAGCAGCCTAGATGGGGTTGGTTACTCCTACAATGAGCAGTTCTTC. Its protein is CASSLDGVGYSYNEQFF.

This clonotype was seen ten or more times. The gene calls are TRBV7-6 and TRBJ2-7, with TRBD2 matching 12 bases. The V gene end was trimmed by 5 bases and the J gene end by 2 bases; junction bases not matched to a gene: 4. Germline V lookup: CDR1 SGHVS, CDR2 FNYEAQ. CDR3 length: 15 residues. The CDR3 region is CASSDGLAGTYEQYF. CDR3 DNA: TGTGCCAGCAGCGATGGACTAGCGGGGACCTACGAGCAGTACTTC.

The rearrangement uses TRBV19 and TRBJ2-1, with a weak D call TRBD2 (7 bases). The germline CDR1 and CDR2 sequences are LNHDA and SQIVND (reference sequence). Trimming shortened V by 0 bases and J by 13 bases, and 10 bases separated the two germline ends. The CDR3 runs 12 residues. DNA of the CDR3: TGTGCCAGTAGTATAGATAGGGGGGGACAGTTCTTC. It yields the protein CASSIDRGGQFF.